One sample yielded the 32 T cell receptor beta chains listed below, sequenced in a study of identical twins. One entry per CDR3 protein, called by TCRdb with MiXCR from the 5' RACE reads. This sample has around 1.7 million distinct CDR3 sequences, with about 32% found just once. The sequenced material came from cord blood. These receptors originate from a newborn girl in good health.

This clonotype was recorded a few times. The chain employs TRBV2 and TRBJ1-2; a possible D gene is TRBD1 (5 bases). V gave up 10 bases and J gave up 2 bases, with 14 bases separating them. The CDR3 sequence is 13 residues long. CDR1 is SNHLY, CDR2 FYNNEI, per germline. The CDR3 DNA reads as TGTGCCACCGAGGCGGGACCAAACTATGGCTACACCTTC. This encodes CATEAGPNYGYTF.

In this sample, this clonotype turned up many times. The V gene is TRBV27, the J gene TRBJ2-7, with a weak D call TRBD1 (6 bases). CDR1 is MNHEY, CDR2 SMNVEV, per germline (reference sequence). The CDR3 extends over 14 amino acids. V lost 5 bases and J lost 0, with 11 bases in between. CDR3 nucleotides: TGTGCCAGCAGTCCACAGGGAAGCTCCTACGAGCAGTACTTC. This codes for CASSPQGSSYEQYF.

The rearrangement joins TRBV28 to TRBJ2-4; tentatively, D is TRBD1 (6 bases). Trimming cost V 8 bases and J 0 bases, with 14 bases left between them. The germline V gene encodes CDR1 MDHEN and CDR2 SYDVKM. The CDR3 is 15 residues long. CDR3 region: CASASPGAAKNIQYF. CDR3 in DNA: TGTGCCAGCGCCAGCCCAGGGGCAGCCAAAAACATTCAGTACTTC.

The rearrangement links TRBV5-1 to TRBJ1-1; D unclear. This CDR3 is built from 13 residues. The germline V gene has CDR1 SGHRS and CDR2 YFSETQ. V was shortened by 1 base and J by 6 bases, with 10 bases between the two germline ends. In DNA, the CDR3 is TGCGCCAGCAGCTTGAGGTATAGGGCTGAAGCTTTCTTT. This encodes CASSLRYRAEAFF.

This clonotype was counted a few times. J is TRBJ1-1 and V is TRBV12-3 or TRBV12-4, with a weak D call TRBD1 (5 bases). V was pared by 8 bases and J by 3 bases, with 7 bases between. The CDR3 length is 11 residues. Here the CDR3 DNA reads TGTGCCAGCGGACATCACACTGAAGCTTTCTTT. Translation gives CASGHHTEAFF.

The table lists this clonotype with many counts. The chain has TRBV6-2 or TRBV6-3 and TRBJ2-7, with TRBD2 matching 10 bases. This CDR3 region has 15 residues. Trimming took 6 bases from V and 6 from J; bases not matched to a gene: 11. Per germline, CDR1 MNHEY and CDR2 SVGEGT. CDR3 in amino acids: CASRESGRALSEQYF. CDR3 coding DNA: TGTGCCAGCAGAGAGAGCGGGAGGGCCCTCAGCGAGCAGTACTTC.

J is TRBJ2-7 and V is TRBV20-1, with D possibly TRBD2 on 6 matching bases. CDR3 length: 15 amino acids. Germline CDR1 DFQATT, CDR2 SNEGSKA (reference sequence). Trimming removed 1 base from V and 0 bases from J, with 13 bases in between. The CDR3 here is CSARVVGTGSYEQYF. The DNA of the CDR3 is TGCAGTGCTAGAGTGGTGGGGACTGGCTCCTACGAGCAGTACTTC.

The chain uses TRBV20-1 and TRBJ2-3; 12 nucleotides line up with TRBD2. The CDR3 loop spans 15 amino acids. Trimming removed 5 bases from V and 2 bases from J; junction bases left unmatched: 5. Germline CDR1 DFQATT, CDR2 SNEGSKA (reference sequence). CDR3 in DNA: TGCAGTGCTCGGACTAGCGGGGCCTACACAGATACGCAGTATTTT. As protein: CSARTSGAYTDTQYF.

This clonotype was counted a few times. The chain has TRBV4-2 and TRBJ2-1; TRBD2 matches 11 bases. J gave up 0 bases and V 4 bases, and 11 bases lay outside the gene matches. CDR1 and CDR2 (germline): LGHNA, YNFKEQ. The CDR3 consists of 19 residues. The CDR3 loop is CASSPLPTSGGVSYNEQFF. The CDR3 nucleotides read TGTGCCAGCAGCCCCCTTCCCACTAGCGGGGGAGTCTCCTACAATGAGCAGTTCTTC.

CDR3 nucleotide sequence: TGCAGTGGTTATAGGGCCCCCTACGAGCAGTACTTC. It encodes CSGYRAPYEQYF. The V call is TRBV20-1, the J call TRBJ2-7; D not certain. The ends were cut back, 7 bases at V and 2 bases at J, with 12 bases in the middle. Germline lookup yields CDR1 DFQATT and CDR2 SNEGSKA (reference sequence). There are 12 residues in the CDR3.

A few counts support this clonotype. The genes are TRBV11-3 and TRBJ2-3; 15 bases fit TRBD2. The ends lost 4 bases at V and 3 bases at J; junction bases unmatched: 5. The CDR3 totals 17 residues. Germline CDR1 and CDR2: SGHNT and YENEEA. The CDR3 DNA is TGTGCCAGCAGCTCCGGGACTAGCGGGAGGTATACAGATACGCAGTATTTT. Its translation is CASSSGTSGRYTDTQYF. Full variable domain (missing parts from reference TRBV11-3 and TRBJ2-3): EAGVVQSPRYKIIEKKQPVAFWCNPISGHNTLYWYLQNLGQGPELLIRYENEEAVDDSQLPKDRFSAERLKGVDSTLKIQPAELGDSAVYLCASSSGTSGRYTDTQYFGPGTRLTVL.

This clonotype was observed a handful of times. The V call is TRBV6-5, the J call TRBJ1-6; TRBD1 matches at 9 bases. Germline V gives CDR1 MNHEY, CDR2 SVGAGI. Trimming at V came to 6 bases and at J to 9 bases, leaving 0 bases not matched to a gene. This CDR3 has 12 amino acids. The CDR3 DNA is TGTGCCAGCAGGGACAGGGGTTCACCCCTCCACTTT. Translating gives CASRDRGSPLHF.

This clonotype occurred many times. J is TRBJ2-5 and V is TRBV4-2; 12 bases agree with TRBD2. Germline trimming cut 1 base from V and 5 bases from J; bases unmatched to any gene: 2. The V gene's germline CDR1 is LGHNA and CDR2 YNFKEQ. The CDR3 sequence is 15 residues long. The CDR3 bases are TGTGCCAGCAGCCAAGGACTAGCGGGGGTCGAGACCCAGTACTTC. This codes for CASSQGLAGVETQYF.

This clonotype was detected ten times or more. This chain uses TRBV27 with TRBJ2-7; 10 bases are a match to TRBD2. After removal of 7 bases from V and 2 bases from J, the junction contained 2 bases not matched to a gene. Germline V gene lookup returns CDR1 MNHEY and CDR2 SMNVEV (reference sequence). The CDR3 length is 13 residues. The CDR3 region is CASKLAGTYEQYF. CDR3 nucleotides: TGTGCCAGCAAACTAGCGGGGACCTACGAGCAGTACTTC.

For the CDR3, the DNA is TGTGCCAGCACCCAAAGGGGGACAGGGAGGGCAGATACGCAGTATTTT. It translates to CASTQRGTGRADTQYF. The gene calls are TRBV11-1 and TRBJ2-3, with TRBD1 identical over 9 bases. V was pared by 7 bases and J by 4 bases, with 12 bases of the junction left unmatched. The CDR3 spans 16 residues. Germline V gene data show CDR1 as SGHAT and CDR2 as FQDESV (reference sequence).

The V and J genes are TRBV6-1 and TRBJ2-3; TRBD2 is a possible D gene (7 bases). The CDR3 is made up of 15 amino acids. Germline V gene data show CDR1 as MNHNS and CDR2 as SASEGT. Deletions cut 2 bases from V and 2 bases from J, with 11 bases between. CDR3: CASSERGGNTDTQYF. In nucleotides, the CDR3 is TGTGCCAGCAGTGAAAGGGGGGGCAACACAGATACGCAGTATTTT.

The chain has TRBV2 and TRBJ1-2, with D hard to call. V lost 0 bases, J lost 4 bases, and 12 bases lay in between. CDR1 is SNHLY, CDR2 FYNNEI, per germline. CDR3 length equals 15 residues. In nucleotides, the CDR3 is TGTGCCAGCAGTGAAGCGCTTCGAGGTTCCTATGGCTACACCTTC. As protein: CASSEALRGSYGYTF.

J is TRBJ1-2 and V is TRBV2; 7 bases fit TRBD1. The CDR3 sequence is 11 residues long. V trimming: 4 bases; J trimming: 9 bases; junction bases outside the gene matches: 2. Germline CDR1 is SNHLY and CDR2 is FYNNEI. CDR3 coding DNA: TGTGCCAGCAGTGGACAGGGTCGCTACACCTTC. Encoded protein: CASSGQGRYTF. The variable domain in full, completed from reference TRBV2 and TRBJ1-2, reads EPEVTQTPSHQVTQMGQEVILRCVPISNHLYFYWYRQILGQKVEFLVSFYNNEISEKSEIFDDQFSVERPDGSNFTLKIRSTKLEDSAMYFCASSGQGRYTFGSGTRLTVV.

This clonotype has a handful of counts. This could be a read error, since a much larger clone is one nucleotide away. The V gene is TRBV11-2, the J gene TRBJ1-2; D perhaps matches TRBD1 (6 bases). The V gene's germline CDR1 is SGHAT and CDR2 FQNNGV. The CDR3 runs 15 residues. The CDR3 nucleotides read TGTGTCAGCAGCCCAAACAGGGTCTCTAACTATGGCTACACCTTC. Its protein product is CVSSPNRVSNYGYTF.

This clonotype was detected many times. The chain couples TRBV20-1 to TRBJ2-1; 8 nucleotides line up with TRBD2. V shed 4 bases and J 4 bases; nucleotides not matched to a gene: 9. The V gene's germline CDR1 is DFQATT and CDR2 SNEGSKA (reference sequence). The CDR3 is made up of 15 amino acids. The CDR3 spells CSAKSFTSGYNEQFF. The CDR3 nucleotides are TGCAGTGCTAAGAGTTTCACTAGCGGTTACAATGAGCAGTTCTTC.

Only a few counts were recorded for this clonotype. This chain joins TRBV6-6 and TRBJ2-1; D not resolved. This CDR3 comprises 14 residues. The V gene lost 2 bases and the J gene lost 2 bases, with 7 bases spanning the gap. CDR1 MNHNY and CDR2 SVGAGI come from the germline V gene (reference sequence). The CDR3 reads CASSYDPTYNEQFF. In DNA, the CDR3 is TGTGCCAGCAGTTACGACCCCACCTACAATGAGCAGTTCTTC.

The V call is TRBV6-5, the J call TRBJ2-1, with 7 bases lining up with TRBD2. V trimming: 0 bases; J trimming: 8 bases; junction bases outside the gene matches: 7. Germline lookup yields CDR1 MNHEY and CDR2 SVGAGI. The CDR3 sequence is 15 residues long. The DNA of the CDR3 is TGTGCCAGCAGTTACTCGGGCGGGAGTTTTGATGAGCAGTTCTTC. This gives the protein CASSYSGGSFDEQFF.

This chain connects TRBV5-6 to TRBJ2-3, with TRBD2 as a possible D gene (6 bases). There are 17 residues in the CDR3. Germline CDR1 is SGHDT and CDR2 is YYEEEE. Deletions cut 2 bases from V and 5 bases from J, with 21 bases between. This chain's CDR3 is CASSFLFSAGMGDTQYF. CDR3 bases: TGTGCCAGCAGCTTCCTCTTCTCTGCGGGAATGGGAGATACGCAGTATTTT.

The sample holds one count of this clonotype. The junction and the germline gene differ at one end; a read error may be behind it. V and J are TRBV3-1 and TRBJ2-3; TRBD2 matches at 8 bases. The CDR3 consists of 15 residues. Germline CDR1 reads LGHDT; CDR2 reads YNNKEL (reference sequence). The CDR3 sequence: CASSHSSGLTGTQYF. The CDR3 bases are TGTGCCAGCAGCCATTCTAGCGGGCTCACAGGTACGCAGTATTTT.

The gene calls are TRBV24-1 and TRBJ1-1, with 7 bases fitting TRBD1. CDR1 KGHDR and CDR2 SFDVKD come from the germline V gene. The CDR3 totals 12 residues. The trim removed 6 bases at V and 11 bases at J, leaving 8 bases unmatched. The CDR3 region has the DNA TGTGCCACCAGTTCCCCGACAGGGATGGCTTTCTTT. It codes for CATSSPTGMAFF.

This clonotype appeared a single time. This chain connects TRBV10-3 to TRBJ1-1; no reliable D call. The CDR3 length is 15 residues. V lost 0 bases and J lost 5, with 13 bases in between. CDR1 and CDR2 from the germline V gene are ENHRY and SYGVKD. CDR3 coding DNA: TGTGCCATCAGTGAGTCTGAGTCCTTAAGGACTGAAGCTTTCTTT. This translates into CAISESESLRTEAFF.

The chain is built from TRBV7-2 and TRBJ2-5; TRBD2 agrees at 9 bases. Unmatched junction bases numbered 9, after V lost 2 bases and J lost 5 bases. CDR3 length: 16 residues. Germline CDR1 SGHTA, CDR2 FQGNSA. The CDR3 nucleotides are TGTGCCAGCAGCTTAAAACGGCGGGGGGGTTGGGAGACCCAGTACTTC. Its protein is CASSLKRRGGWETQYF.

This clonotype showed up just a few times. CDR3 sequence: CSAPTVEANYGYTF. Here the CDR3 DNA reads TGCAGTGCCCCAACCGTAGAAGCTAACTATGGCTACACCTTC. V and J are TRBV20-1 and TRBJ1-2; D is uncertain. The CDR3 sequence is 14 residues long. CDR1 and CDR2 from the germline V gene are DFQATT and SNEGSKA (reference sequence). V lost 6 bases and J 0 bases, leaving 14 bases between the germline ends.

The chain recombines TRBV10-3 with TRBJ2-7; unclear D gene. The CDR3 is 13 amino acids. The V end lost 3 bases, the J end lost 3 bases, and 9 bases lay between the germline ends. Per germline, CDR1 ENHRY and CDR2 SYGVKD. The CDR3 DNA sequence: TGTGCCATCAGTGACCCCCTAAGCTACGAGCAGTACTTC. It encodes CAISDPLSYEQYF.

The chain has TRBV27 and TRBJ2-1; 8 nucleotides line up with TRBD2. The CDR3 runs to 15 residues. The V and J ends lost 7 bases and 14 bases, in that order; junction bases with no gene match: 19. CDR1 MNHEY and CDR2 SMNVEV come from the germline V gene (reference sequence). In DNA form, the CDR3 reads TGTGCCAGCACTCCCGGTGGGCTAGCGGGCAGGGTAGAGTTCTTC. Protein: CASTPGGLAGRVEFF.

As regards this clonotype: At one end the junction does not follow the germline gene, possibly because of a read error. This chain links TRBV7-9 with TRBJ2-7; D gene unclear. The CDR3 totals 12 residues. Germline V gives CDR1 SEHNR, CDR2 FQNEAQ (reference sequence). In nucleotides, the CDR3 is TGTGCCGGCAGCTTAGTAGACTACGAGCAGTACTTC. Its protein is CAGSLVDYEQYF.

This clonotype was seen a few times. As DNA, the CDR3 is TGCGCCAGCAGGGAGGACAGCAACACCGGGGAGCTGTTTTTT. Translating it yields CASREDSNTGELFF. The chain recombines TRBV5-1 with TRBJ2-2, with D possibly being TRBD1 (6 bases). The CDR3 is made up of 14 amino acids. The germline gives CDR1 SGHRS, CDR2 YFSETQ. Trimming pared 5 bases from V and 2 bases from J, leaving 10 bases between.